The entry below describes one T cell receptor (beta chain). Antigen unknown. Trimming cost V 3 bases and J 0 bases, with 11 bases left between them. Germline lookup yields CDR1 MNHEY and CDR2 SMNVEV (reference sequence). The CDR3 contains 15 residues. This specimen comes from a study of graft-versus-host responses after intestinal transplantation. The data were produced by immunoSEQ multiplex PCR, yet TCRdb's version contains in-frame clones alone and is incomplete. The sample carries under 140,000 clones, roughly 93% recorded once. Here the sequenced sample was unstimulated CD8+ T cells sorted from spleen or lymph node cells, taken before intestinal transplant. The rearrangement joins TRBV27 to TRBJ1-1; D ambiguous. The clonotype was recovered from a human donor who received an intestinal transplant. This CDR3 is CASSFFSGMNTEAFF. CDR3 DNA sequence: TGTGCCAGCAGTTTTTTCTCTGGGATGAACACTGAAGCTTTCTTT.